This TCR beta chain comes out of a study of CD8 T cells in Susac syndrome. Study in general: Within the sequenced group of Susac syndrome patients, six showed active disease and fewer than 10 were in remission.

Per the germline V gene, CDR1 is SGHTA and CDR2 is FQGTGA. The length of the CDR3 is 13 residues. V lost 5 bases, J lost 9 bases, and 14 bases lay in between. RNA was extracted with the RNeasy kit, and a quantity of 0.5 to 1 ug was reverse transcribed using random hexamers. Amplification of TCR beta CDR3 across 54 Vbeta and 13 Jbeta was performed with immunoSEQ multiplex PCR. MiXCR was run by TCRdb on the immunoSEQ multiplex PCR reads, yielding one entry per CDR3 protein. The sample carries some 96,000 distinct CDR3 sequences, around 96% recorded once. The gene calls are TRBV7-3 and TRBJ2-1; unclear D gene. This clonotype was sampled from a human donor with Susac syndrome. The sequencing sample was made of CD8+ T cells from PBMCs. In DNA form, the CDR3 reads TGTGCCAGCAGCACCCTCGAGGCTAGTGAGCAGTTCTTC. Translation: CASSTLEASEQFF.